This T cell receptor beta chain was retrieved from a study of T cells in Graves' hyperthyroidism and ophthalmopathy. TCR beta CDR3 sequences were amplified from RNA transcripts. A set of HTBI primers served as the primers for a first-round RT-PCR of the TCR CDR3. Via MiXCR, TCRdb re-called the multiplex PCR reads, giving one row per CDR3 protein. The table shows a few hundred thousand distinct CDR3 sequences, with approximately 15% occurring only once. In this sample, this clonotype turned up many times. Trimming cost V 7 bases and J 5 bases, with 12 bases left between them. The CDR3 is made up of 13 amino acids. Per germline, CDR1 MDHEN and CDR2 SYDVKM. Subjects aged 18 to 65 presented with newly diagnosed hyperthyroidism of less than 2 months' duration.

Sequenced input: blood. The receptor was derived from a woman under 30 with Graves' hyperthyroidism. The chain couples TRBV28 to TRBJ2-1; D unclear. The CDR3 DNA sequence: TGTGCCAGCACCTCCCGGGCCCACAATGAGCAGTTCTTC. Encoded protein: CASTSRAHNEQFF.